Each of the 2 T cell receptor beta chains below was sequenced from the same sample in a study of T cell responses to AZD1222 COVID-19 vaccine. This table comes from immunoSEQ multiplex PCR, and its TCRdb copy is limited to in-frame clones, with some not included. Among roughly 58,000 clones listed, more than 80% were seen once. The source was peripheral blood, collected on day 0 of MenACWY control vaccination. The receptors derive from an adult in good health.

The chain links TRBV10-3 to TRBJ1-1; a weak D match, TRBD1 (6 bases). CDR3 length equals 20 residues. Trimming cost V 4 bases and J 1 base, with 28 bases left between them. The germline V gene has CDR1 ENHRY and CDR2 SYGVKD. The chain's CDR3 is CAISGLIVAQGSGSNTEAFF. CDR3 bases: TGTGCCATCAGTGGCCTGATAGTCGCACAGGGAAGTGGGTCGAACACTGAAGCTTTCTTT.

The genes are TRBV28 and TRBJ1-2; D not resolved. V gave up 7 bases and J gave up 1 base, with 13 bases separating them. There are 14 residues in the CDR3. The germline V gene encodes CDR1 MDHEN and CDR2 SYDVKM. CDR3 DNA: TGTGCCAGCACCCGAGGTGGGGATAACTATGGCTACACCTTC. Translated: CASTRGGDNYGYTF.